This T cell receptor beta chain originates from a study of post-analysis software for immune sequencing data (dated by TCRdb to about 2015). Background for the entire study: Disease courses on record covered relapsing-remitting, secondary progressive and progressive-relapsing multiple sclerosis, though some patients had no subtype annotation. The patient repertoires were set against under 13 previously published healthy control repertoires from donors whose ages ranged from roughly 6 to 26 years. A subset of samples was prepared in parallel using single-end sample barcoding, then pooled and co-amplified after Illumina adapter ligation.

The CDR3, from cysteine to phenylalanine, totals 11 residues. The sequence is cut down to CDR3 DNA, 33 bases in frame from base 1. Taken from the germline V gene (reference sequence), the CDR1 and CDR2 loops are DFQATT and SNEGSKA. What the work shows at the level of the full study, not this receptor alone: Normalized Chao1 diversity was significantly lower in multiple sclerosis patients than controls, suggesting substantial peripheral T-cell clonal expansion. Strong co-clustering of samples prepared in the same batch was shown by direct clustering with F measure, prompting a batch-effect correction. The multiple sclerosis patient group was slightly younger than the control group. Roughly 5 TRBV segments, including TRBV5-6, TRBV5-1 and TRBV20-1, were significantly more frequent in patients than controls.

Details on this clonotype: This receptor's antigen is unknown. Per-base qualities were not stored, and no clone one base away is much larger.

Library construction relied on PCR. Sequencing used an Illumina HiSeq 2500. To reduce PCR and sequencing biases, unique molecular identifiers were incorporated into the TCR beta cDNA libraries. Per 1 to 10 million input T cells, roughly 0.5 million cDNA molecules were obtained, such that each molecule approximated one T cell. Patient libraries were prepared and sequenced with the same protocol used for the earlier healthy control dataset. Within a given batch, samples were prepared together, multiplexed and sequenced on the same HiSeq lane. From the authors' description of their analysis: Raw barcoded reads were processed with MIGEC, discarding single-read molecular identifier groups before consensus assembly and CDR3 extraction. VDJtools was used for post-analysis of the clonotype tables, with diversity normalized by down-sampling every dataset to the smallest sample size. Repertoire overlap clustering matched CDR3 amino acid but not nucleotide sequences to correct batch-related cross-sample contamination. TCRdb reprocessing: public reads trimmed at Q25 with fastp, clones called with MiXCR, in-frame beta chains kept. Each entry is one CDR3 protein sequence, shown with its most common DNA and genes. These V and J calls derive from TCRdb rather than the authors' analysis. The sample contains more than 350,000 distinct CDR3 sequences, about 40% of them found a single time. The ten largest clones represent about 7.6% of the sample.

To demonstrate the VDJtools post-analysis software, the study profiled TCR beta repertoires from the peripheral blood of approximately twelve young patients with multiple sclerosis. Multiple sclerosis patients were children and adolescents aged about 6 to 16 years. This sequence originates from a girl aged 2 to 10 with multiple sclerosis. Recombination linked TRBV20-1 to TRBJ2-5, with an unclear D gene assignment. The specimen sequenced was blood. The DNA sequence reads TGCAGCGGGTTAGGCCAAGAGACCCAGTACTTC. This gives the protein CSGLGQETQYF.